The 24 T cell receptor beta chains presented below share a single source sample, sequenced in a study of cytomegalovirus exposure and HLA in healthy donors. Use of 60 Vbeta and 13 Jbeta primers characterized the PCR. The repertoire was sequenced with immunoSEQ multiplex PCR; TCRdb's copy has only in-frame clones and lacks some. The data hold roughly 150,000 clones, with around 75% observed a single time. Input material: PBMCs. The receptor set was obtained from a male donor in good health and CMV-seronegative.

This chain connects TRBV10-3 to TRBJ2-3; 7 bases align to TRBD1. The CDR3 has 14 amino acids. V lost 11 bases, J lost 1 base, and 9 bases stayed unmatched. Germline CDR1 reads ENHRY; CDR2 reads SYGVKD. The CDR3 spells CAATGQLRTDTQYF. The CDR3 nucleotides read TGTGCCGCCACGGGACAGCTACGCACAGATACGCAGTATTTT.

The CDR3 reads CAWSALWGREQYF. The CDR3 nucleotides are TGTGCCTGGAGTGCCCTGTGGGGGCGCGAGCAGTACTTC. The chain employs TRBV30 and TRBJ2-7; D is possibly TRBD1 (6 bases). The V and J ends lost 1 base and 6 bases respectively, with 13 bases between them. The CDR3 spans 13 residues. Germline CDR1 GTSNPN, CDR2 SVGIG (reference sequence). The entire variable domain, with the rest obtained from reference TRBV30 and TRBJ2-7, is as follows: SQTIHQWPATLVQPVGSPLSLECTVEGTSNPNLYWYRQAAGRGLQLLFYSVGIGQISSEVPQNLSASRPQDRQFILSSKKLLLSDSGFYLCAWSALWGREQYFGPGTRLTVT.

The chain recombines TRBV28 with TRBJ1-5; a weak D match, TRBD1 (6 bases). The CDR3 runs 16 residues. V was cut by 7 bases and J by 5 bases, with 21 bases left in between. Germline V lookup: CDR1 MDHEN, CDR2 SYDVKM. The CDR3 DNA reads as TGTGCCAGCAATTCCCCTACCCGGGGGGCCCATCAGCCCCAGCATTTT. This codes for CASNSPTRGAHQPQHF.

CDR3 loop: CASSPPLVAGAGETQYF. CDR3 nucleotides: TGTGCCAGCTCACCACCGCTGGTAGCGGGAGCTGGAGAGACCCAGTACTTC. This chain links TRBV18 with TRBJ2-5; 9 bases are shared with TRBD2. The CDR3 length is 17 residues. V was pared by 0 bases and J by 4 bases, with 9 bases of the junction left unmatched. From germline, CDR1 is KGHSH and CDR2 LQKENI.

The chain recombines TRBV7-2 with TRBJ2-7; 9 bases match TRBD2. Germline loops: CDR1 SGHTA, CDR2 FQGNSA. With V trimmed by 1 base and J by 2 bases, 9 bases remained unmatched. The CDR3 sequence is 17 residues long. CDR3 amino acids: CASSLVASGNWAYEQYF. DNA for the CDR3: TGTGCCAGCAGCTTAGTGGCTAGCGGGAATTGGGCCTACGAGCAGTACTTC. The complete variable domain, with remaining parts taken from reference TRBV7-2 and TRBJ2-7, reads GAGVSQSPSNKVTEKGKDVELRCDPISGHTALYWYRQSLGQGLEFLIYFQGNSAPDKSGLPSDRFSAERTGGSVSTLTIQRTQQEDSAVYLCASSLVASGNWAYEQYFGPGTRLTVT.

J is TRBJ2-2 and V is TRBV5-1, with 9 bases fitting TRBD1. CDR1 is SGHRS and CDR2 is YFSETQ in the germline V gene. V lost 4 bases, J lost 5 bases, and 6 bases stayed unmatched. The CDR3 loop spans 15 amino acids. The CDR3 sequence is CASSQVQGATGELFF. In DNA form, the CDR3 reads TGCGCCAGCAGCCAAGTACAGGGGGCTACCGGGGAGCTGTTTTTT.

This clone was counted between two and nine times. V gene TRBV4-3 combines with J gene TRBJ2-7; 8 nucleotides agree with TRBD1. The CDR3 contains 15 residues. Losses at the gene ends were 0 bases for V and 7 bases for J; bases not matched to a gene: 8. Germline V gene sequence: CDR1 LGHNA, CDR2 YSLEER. The CDR3 sequence: CASSQDLRTGSEQYF. In DNA, the CDR3 is TGCGCCAGCAGCCAAGATCTCAGGACAGGGAGTGAGCAGTACTTC.

The genes are TRBV6-5 and TRBJ2-3; unclear D gene. Looked up from germline, CDR1 is MNHEY and CDR2 is SVGAGI. Trimming took off 0 bases at V and 3 bases at J, with 13 bases between the two ends. The CDR3 has 16 amino acids. CDR3 sequence (DNA): TGTGCCAGCAGTTACTCTACCATGAGGCTTACAGATACGCAGTATTTT. This codes for CASSYSTMRLTDTQYF.

The chain combines TRBV7-9 with TRBJ1-5; no reliable D call. The CDR3 spans 15 residues. Trimming removed 1 base at V and 10 bases at J, with 17 bases between. Germline lookup yields CDR1 SEHNR and CDR2 FQNEAQ (reference sequence). In DNA, the CDR3 is TGTGCCAGCAGCTTAGGGACGGAGGTAATCAAACCCCAGCATTTT. It specifies CASSLGTEVIKPQHF. Full variable domain (remainder filled in from reference TRBV7-9 and TRBJ1-5): DTGVSQNPRHKITKRGQNVTFRCDPISEHNRLYWYRQTLGQGPEFLTYFQNEAQLEKSRLLSDRFSAERPKGSFSTLEIQRTEQGDSAMYLCASSLGTEVIKPQHFGDGTRLSIL.

This clone was observed once. V gene TRBV6-1 combines with J gene TRBJ2-5, with TRBD1 identical over 7 bases. Looked up from germline, CDR1 is MNHNS and CDR2 is SASEGT. CDR3 size: 16 residues. Trimming at V came to 2 bases and at J to 2 bases, leaving 8 bases not matched to a gene. Written as DNA, the CDR3 is TGTGCCAGCAGTGAATTTTTGGGCAGGGGGCAAGAGACCCAGTACTTC. It is translated as CASSEFLGRGQETQYF.

The chain carries TRBV7-9 and TRBJ2-7, with 10 positions matching TRBD2. Per the germline V gene, CDR1 is SEHNR and CDR2 is FQNEAQ (reference sequence). Trimming removed 5 bases from V and 2 bases from J; junction bases left unmatched: 12. This CDR3 contains 17 residues. CDR3 protein: CASSPRTAGGETYEQYF. The CDR3 DNA sequence: TGTGCCAGCAGCCCCCGGACAGCGGGAGGGGAAACCTACGAGCAGTACTTC.

V is TRBV19 and J is TRBJ1-1; D perhaps matches TRBD1 (6 bases). The germline gives CDR1 LNHDA, CDR2 SQIVND (reference sequence). The CDR3 has 15 amino acids. Deletions cut 6 bases from V and 0 bases from J, with 14 bases between. DNA for the CDR3: TGTGCCAGTAGGGTGGGGACAACCTTGAACACTGAAGCTTTCTTT. Protein: CASRVGTTLNTEAFF.

This chain uses TRBV10-3 with TRBJ2-5, with 7 bases fitting TRBD1. There are 16 residues in the CDR3. Germline V gives CDR1 ENHRY, CDR2 SYGVKD. With 10 bases clipped from V and 1 base from J, the junction kept 15 bases outside the gene matches. The CDR3 sequence: CATFPGQARGQETQYF. The CDR3 DNA sequence: TGTGCCACCTTTCCCGGACAGGCCAGGGGCCAAGAGACCCAGTACTTC.

CDR3 DNA sequence: TGCAGCGTAGGTGGGGGCCCATTAGACACTGAAGCTTTCTTT. Its translation is CSVGGGPLDTEAFF. V gene TRBV29-1 combines with J gene TRBJ1-1; possible D gene TRBD1, 6 bases. From germline, CDR1 is SQVTM and CDR2 ANQGSEA. V lost 6 bases to trimming and J lost 3 bases, with 17 bases between them. This CDR3 contains 14 residues.

As DNA, the CDR3 is TGTGCCAGCTCCGACGGGAACCGCAAATGGACCCAGTACTTC. Translation: CASSDGNRKWTQYF. The chain links TRBV7-2 to TRBJ2-5; D may be TRBD2 (5 bases). The germline V and J ends were trimmed by 8 bases and 7 bases, with 20 bases remaining between them. CDR1 is SGHTA and CDR2 is FQGNSA in the germline V gene. The CDR3 covers 14 residues.

This clone has just a few counts. At one end, the junction sequence differs from germline, possibly due to a read error. V gene TRBV5-4 combines with J gene TRBJ2-1; TRBD2 matches 8 bases. The CDR3 is 17 residues long. The germline V gene encodes CDR1 SGHNT and CDR2 YYREEE (reference sequence). In nucleotides, the CDR3 is TGCGCCAGCAGCCAGGGAGGGGCGGGGGGTCCCTACAATGAGCAGTTCTTC. It codes for CASSQGGAGGPYNEQFF.

The chain carries TRBV5-4 and TRBJ1-4; the D gene is possibly TRBD1 (6 bases). Trimming shortened V by 0 bases and J by 8 bases, and 11 bases separated the two germline ends. This CDR3 contains 14 residues. Germline V gene lookup returns CDR1 SGHNT and CDR2 YYREEE (reference sequence). For the CDR3, the DNA is TGTGCCAGCAGCTTGGGAGGGGGTAACGAAAAACTGTTTTTT. Protein product: CASSLGGGNEKLFF.

J is TRBJ1-1 and V is TRBV5-1; D might be TRBD1 (5 bases). V dropped 0 bases and J dropped 1 base, with 13 bases sitting between them. This CDR3 spans 16 amino acids. Germline V gene sequence: CDR1 SGHRS, CDR2 YFSETQ. The CDR3 DNA reads TGCGCCAGCAGCTTGGGTCCTAAAGGGGCGAACACTGAAGCTTTCTTT. Translating it yields CASSLGPKGANTEAFF.

This clone was picked up one time. The chain couples TRBV28 to TRBJ1-4, with TRBD1 identical over 7 bases. The V gene's germline CDR1 is MDHEN and CDR2 SYDVKM. With V trimmed by 4 bases and J by 6 bases, 8 bases remained unmatched. The CDR3 totals 15 residues. CDR3 nucleotide sequence: TGTGCCAGCAGTTCCTTGACAGGGAAAGATGAAAAACTGTTTTTT. Its translation: CASSSLTGKDEKLFF.

This clone was detected once. This chain connects TRBV2 to TRBJ1-2, with TRBD1 matching 8 bases. J was trimmed by 6 bases and V by 1 base; bases with no gene match: 1. Germline loops: CDR1 SNHLY, CDR2 FYNNEI. This CDR3 is 13 amino acids long. CDR3 in amino acids: CASSEGQGNGYTF. The CDR3 DNA sequence: TGTGCCAGCAGTGAAGGACAGGGGAATGGCTACACCTTC.

J is TRBJ1-5 and V is TRBV11-2; 8 nucleotides match TRBD1. The CDR3 length is 14 residues. Per the germline V gene, CDR1 is SGHAT and CDR2 is FQNNGV. J gave up 7 bases and V 1 base, and 3 bases lay outside the gene matches. The CDR3 DNA reads TGTGCCAGCAGCTTAGTGGCAGGGGGCCAGCCCCAGCATTTT. Amino acid sequence: CASSLVAGGQPQHF.

This clone came up a few times. V usage is TRBV28 and J usage is TRBJ1-5; the match to TRBD1 covers 11 bases. Germline V gives CDR1 MDHEN, CDR2 SYDVKM. The V and J ends lost 6 bases and 7 bases, in that order; junction bases with no gene match: 11. This CDR3 region has 16 residues. The CDR3: CASSASGTGGIQPQHF. CDR3 bases: TGTGCCAGCAGCGCATCCGGGACAGGGGGAATCCAGCCCCAGCATTTT.

The chain couples TRBV11-2 to TRBJ2-5; 8 bases agree with TRBD1. Germline CDR1 reads SGHAT; CDR2 reads FQNNGV. V lost 3 bases and J lost 2; bases outside the gene matches: 5. This CDR3 has 15 amino acids. DNA for the CDR3: TGTGCCAGCAGCTTCGGGACAGGCCGACAAGAGACCCAGTACTTC. This translates into CASSFGTGRQETQYF.

This rearrangement joins TRBV30 to TRBJ1-2, with 7 positions matching TRBD1. CDR3 length equals 13 residues. In germline, CDR1 is GTSNPN, CDR2 SVGIG (reference sequence). After removal of 0 bases from V and 7 bases from J, the junction contained 5 bases not matched to a gene. This CDR3 reads CAWSVTGARGYTF. For the CDR3, the DNA is TGTGCCTGGAGTGTAACAGGGGCACGTGGCTACACCTTC.